One and the same sample provided the 27 T cell receptor beta chains below, sequenced in a study of T-cell memory formation after mild COVID-19. TCRdb re-derived calls from the 5' RACE reads in MiXCR, one entry per CDR3 protein. The data show 210,000 or so distinct CDR3 sequences, approximately 16% seen once. The sequenced sample consisted of PBMCs or a T cell subset sorted from them (not recorded which). The receptors were gathered from an adult woman who had mild COVID-19 (a few samples of this study predate the infection). Cell type and time point are not known.

There are a few counts of this clonotype. The V gene is TRBV7-2, the J gene TRBJ2-3; D might be TRBD1 or TRBD2, each matching 5 bases. The CDR3 runs 15 residues. Trimming pared 1 base from V and 4 bases from J, leaving 12 bases between. Looked up from germline, CDR1 is SGHTA and CDR2 is FQGNSA. CDR3 nucleotides: TGTGCCAGCAGCTTAGAGGTTCAGGGACCAGATACGCAGTATTTT. This translates into CASSLEVQGPDTQYF.

The rearrangement joins TRBV18 to TRBJ2-5; the D gene is possibly TRBD2 (5 bases). The V and J ends lost 1 base and 5 bases respectively, with 17 bases between them. The CDR3 loop spans 16 amino acids. CDR1 is KGHSH, CDR2 LQKENI, per germline. The CDR3 bases are TGTGCCAGCTCACCACTCGGCGCGGGCCCTCTGGAGACCCAGTACTTC. It specifies CASSPLGAGPLETQYF. The full variable domain, with the rest looked up from reference TRBV18 and TRBJ2-5, is NAGVMQNPRHLVRRRGQEARLRCSPMKGHSHVYWYRQLPEEGLKFMVYLQKENIIDESGMPKERFSAEFPKEGPSILRIQQVVRGDSAAYFCASSPLGAGPLETQYFGPGTRLLVL.

This chain joins TRBV12-3 or TRBV12-4 and TRBJ2-1; D is perhaps TRBD1 or TRBD2 (5 bases each). V was cut by 10 bases and J by 1 base, with 14 bases left in between. The CDR3 has 14 amino acids. DNA of the CDR3: TGTGCCACCCTTAGGGACGGTTCCTACAATGAGCAGTTCTTC. It is translated as CATLRDGSYNEQFF.

The chain combines TRBV20-1 with TRBJ2-3; D unresolved. The germline V gene has CDR1 DFQATT and CDR2 SNEGSKA (reference sequence). V lost 0 bases, J lost 2 bases, and 18 bases lay in between. This CDR3 spans 17 amino acids. CDR3: CSARDWALDEDTDTQYF. CDR3 nucleotides: TGCAGTGCTAGAGATTGGGCTTTGGACGAGGACACAGATACGCAGTATTTT.

This clonotype showed up just once. This may stem from a read error, because a much larger clone lies one nucleotide away. The CDR3, as DNA: TGTGTCAGCAGCTTGTCGGTAGAGACCCAGTACTTC. This codes for CVSSLSVETQYF. The chain uses TRBV5-6 and TRBJ2-5; D unresolved. This CDR3 has 12 amino acids. From germline, CDR1 is SGHDT and CDR2 YYEEEE.

V usage is TRBV5-1 and J usage is TRBJ2-3; D remains unclear. CDR1 is SGHRS and CDR2 is YFSETQ in the germline V gene. CDR3 length: 15 amino acids. The germline V and J ends were trimmed by 0 bases and 1 base, with 9 bases remaining between them. For the CDR3, the DNA is TGCGCCAGCAGCTTGGCGTCGACCCGCACAGATACGCAGTATTTT. It specifies CASSLASTRTDTQYF.

This clonotype turned up a few times. The gene calls are TRBV25-1 and TRBJ2-1; 9 bases match TRBD2. The germline CDR1 and CDR2 sequences are MGHDK and SYGVNS. The CDR3 contains 18 residues. V dropped 2 bases and J dropped 0; count of bases not matched to a gene: 8. The CDR3 bases are TGTGCCAGCAGTGAAGGAGGGCTAGCGGGGCCCTCCTACAATGAGCAGTTCTTC. It specifies CASSEGGLAGPSYNEQFF.

The J gene is TRBJ2-5, the V gene TRBV4-3; either TRBD1 or TRBD2 may supply D (5 bases each). CDR1 and CDR2 from the germline V gene are LGHNA and YSLEER. CDR3 size: 14 residues. Trimming removed 4 bases from V and 1 base from J, with 10 bases in between. As DNA, the CDR3 is TGCGCCAGCAGCCGAGGGACCTTCCAAGAGACCCAGTACTTC. This sequence encodes CASSRGTFQETQYF.

This clonotype was seen many times. CDR3 coding DNA: TGTGCCAGCAGGGACAGGGCCACTAGCAATCAGCCCCAGCATTTT. Its protein product is CASRDRATSNQPQHF. The rearrangement uses TRBV6-1 and TRBJ1-5; 8 nucleotides match TRBD1. Trimming cost V 6 bases and J 0 bases; bases outside gene matches: 4. This CDR3 is 15 amino acids long. CDR1 and CDR2 from the germline V gene are MNHNS and SASEGT.

This clonotype was detected a few times. The CDR3 nucleotides read TGTGCCAGCTCCCGACAGGGGGCGGACTATGGCTACACCTTC. It translates to CASSRQGADYGYTF. The V call is TRBV6-2 or TRBV6-3, the J call TRBJ1-2, with 10 bases fitting TRBD1. The length of the CDR3 is 14 residues. Losses at the gene ends were 8 bases for V and 3 bases for J; bases not matched to a gene: 6. The V gene's germline CDR1 is MNHEY and CDR2 SVGEGT.

This clonotype was seen more than once but under ten times. V gene TRBV12-3 or TRBV12-4 combines with J gene TRBJ1-2; no clear D. Trimming removed 5 bases from V and 1 base from J, with 8 bases in between. The CDR3 spans 13 residues. CDR3 protein: CASSDWFNYGYTF. As DNA, the CDR3 is TGTGCCAGCAGTGATTGGTTTAACTATGGCTACACCTTC.

This chain links TRBV6-5 with TRBJ1-1; TRBD1 matches 7 bases. The CDR3 has 15 amino acids. CDR1 is MNHEY and CDR2 is SVGAGI in the germline V gene. V was pared by 6 bases and J by 0 bases, with 7 bases of the junction left unmatched. The CDR3 protein is CASRERDSLNTEAFF. CDR3 in DNA: TGTGCCAGCAGAGAAAGGGACAGTTTGAACACTGAAGCTTTCTTT.

This clonotype was seen more than once but under ten times. The chain joins TRBV11-2 to TRBJ1-2; D is undetermined. Trimming left V 2 bases short and J 4 bases short, with 11 bases between. This CDR3 contains 14 residues. Germline V gene data show CDR1 as SGHAT and CDR2 as FQNNGV. Here the CDR3 reads CASSLLTIIYGYTF. The CDR3 DNA is TGTGCCAGCAGCTTACTGACTATAATCTATGGCTACACCTTC.

This chain uses TRBV6-2 or TRBV6-3 with TRBJ2-3, with 13 nucleotides matching TRBD2. Germline trimming cut 0 bases from V and 5 bases from J; bases unmatched to any gene: 2. The CDR3 length is 16 residues. Germline assignment: CDR1 MNHEY and CDR2 SVGEGT. CDR3: CASSYSLAGGRDTQYF. The CDR3 DNA reads TGTGCCAGCAGTTACTCACTAGCGGGAGGGAGAGATACGCAGTATTTT.

This rearrangement joins TRBV2 to TRBJ1-2; weak D call: TRBD1 (6 bases). This CDR3 has 12 amino acids. V was clipped by 4 bases and J by 7 bases, with 10 bases between them. In germline, CDR1 is SNHLY, CDR2 FYNNEI. DNA for the CDR3: TGTGCCAGCAGTGTGACAGGCCGTGGCTACACCTTC. Its protein is CASSVTGRGYTF.

The V gene is TRBV6-5, the J gene TRBJ1-1, with a weak D call TRBD1 (6 bases). The V gene lost 2 bases and the J gene lost 5 bases, with 18 bases spanning the gap. The germline V gene encodes CDR1 MNHEY and CDR2 SVGAGI. The CDR3 consists of 16 residues. CDR3 DNA: TGTGCCAGCAGTTACCGTGCCCTCGCTAGGGGGACTGAAGCTTTCTTT. This gives the protein CASSYRALARGTEAFF.

The chain recombines TRBV5-1 with TRBJ1-3; D call uncertain. Germline CDR1 is SGHRS and CDR2 is YFSETQ. The CDR3 spans 16 residues. The V end lost 4 bases, the J end lost 0 bases, and 14 bases lay between the germline ends. CDR3 region: CASSGRTGRSGNTIYF. CDR3 bases: TGCGCCAGCAGCGGACGGACTGGTCGCTCTGGAAACACCATATATTTT.

This clonotype has only a few counts. One end of the junction is discordant with germline, which a read error may explain. This chain joins TRBV12-3 or TRBV12-4 and TRBJ2-3, with D possibly matching TRBD2 (5 bases). The CDR3 spans 11 residues. CDR3 DNA sequence: TGTGCCAGAAGTTTAGCGGATACGCAGTATTTT. This encodes CARSLADTQYF.

The CDR3 region is CASRLDSAGSPLHF. Written as DNA, the CDR3 is TGTGCCAGCAGACTGGACTCCGCGGGTTCACCCCTCCACTTT. The chain couples TRBV2 to TRBJ1-6; no firm D call. Trimming removed 6 bases from V and 9 bases from J, with 15 bases in between. CDR1 and CDR2 (germline): SNHLY, FYNNEI. This CDR3 region has 14 residues.

The rearrangement uses TRBV24-1 and TRBJ2-3; 8 nucleotides match TRBD2. V was clipped by 4 bases and J by 2 bases; unmatched bases: 7. The CDR3 runs to 16 residues. Germline loops: CDR1 KGHDR, CDR2 SFDVKD. The CDR3 DNA is TGTGCCACCAGTGACCCCGGGACTAGTCCCACAGATACGCAGTATTTT. This codes for CATSDPGTSPTDTQYF.

The V gene is TRBV24-1, the J gene TRBJ2-7; D assignment may be TRBD1 or TRBD2 (6 bases each). Trimming shortened V by 6 bases and J by 6 bases, and 23 bases separated the two germline ends. The V gene's germline CDR1 is KGHDR and CDR2 SFDVKD. The length of the CDR3 is 16 residues. The CDR3 is CATSSGAFGILGEQYF. The CDR3 DNA sequence: TGTGCCACCAGTTCGGGGGCGTTCGGGATTTTGGGCGAGCAGTACTTC.

The rearrangement uses TRBV7-9 and TRBJ2-3; the match to TRBD2 covers 7 bases. CDR1 SEHNR and CDR2 FQNEAQ come from the germline V gene (reference sequence). The CDR3 consists of 17 residues. Trimming took 8 bases from V and 0 from J; bases not matched to a gene: 14. The CDR3 nucleotides read TGTGCCAGCGAGGCTAGCGGCAGCCTCCGGAGCACAGATACGCAGTATTTT. Its protein product is CASEASGSLRSTDTQYF. The whole variable domain, remainder taken from reference TRBV7-9 and TRBJ2-3, is DTGVSQNPRHKITKRGQNVTFRCDPISEHNRLYWYRQTLGQGPEFLTYFQNEAQLEKSRLLSDRFSAERPKGSFSTLEIQRTEQGDSAMYLCASEASGSLRSTDTQYFGPGTRLTVL.

This clonotype came up a few times. CDR3: CASSQIYEQYF. CDR3 bases: TGTGCCAGCAGCCAGATCTACGAGCAGTACTTC. The rearrangement uses TRBV3-1 and TRBJ2-7; D gene unclear. This CDR3 comprises 11 residues. V lost 3 bases, J lost 3 bases, and 3 bases lay in between. The germline V gene encodes CDR1 LGHDT and CDR2 YNNKEL (reference sequence).

This clonotype occurred many times. The chain has TRBV7-9 and TRBJ2-2, with 8 bases that match TRBD1. Germline V gene sequence: CDR1 SEHNR, CDR2 FQNEAQ (reference sequence). The ends lost 5 bases at V and 2 bases at J; junction bases unmatched: 13. The CDR3 has 18 amino acids. CDR3 sequence reads: CASSPSDRAPFNTGELFF. CDR3 DNA: TGTGCCAGCAGCCCATCGGACAGGGCCCCATTTAACACCGGGGAGCTGTTTTTT.

This clonotype has only a few counts. The J gene is TRBJ2-6, the V gene TRBV25-1, with D unclear. The V gene lost 3 bases and the J gene lost 2 bases, with 2 bases spanning the gap. There are 13 residues in the CDR3. From germline, CDR1 is MGHDK and CDR2 SYGVNS. The CDR3 sequence is CASSEAGANVLTF. The CDR3, as DNA: TGTGCCAGCAGTGAGGCTGGGGCCAACGTCCTGACTTTC. The variable domain in full, with the rest retrieved from reference TRBV25-1 and TRBJ2-6, is EADIYQTPRYLVIGTGKKITLECSQTMGHDKMYWYQQDPGMELHLIHYSYGVNSTEKGDLSSESTVSRIRTEHFPLTLESARPSHTSQYLCASSEAGANVLTFGAGSRLTVL.

V gene TRBV5-1 combines with J gene TRBJ2-2; TRBD2 matches 8 bases. The CDR3 consists of 14 residues. Trimming removed 1 base from V and 4 bases from J; junction bases left unmatched: 0. Per germline, CDR1 SGHRS and CDR2 YFSETQ. The CDR3: CASSLTSGTGELFF. CDR3 DNA: TGCGCCAGCAGCTTGACTAGCGGCACCGGGGAGCTGTTTTTT.

The chain carries TRBV5-1 and TRBJ1-3, with no clear D. Trimming pared 3 bases from V and 2 bases from J, leaving 9 bases between. Germline lookup yields CDR1 SGHRS and CDR2 YFSETQ. This CDR3 spans 14 amino acids. CDR3 DNA: TGCGCCAGCAGCTCCTCAACGGCTGGAAACACCATATATTTT. This gives the protein CASSSSTAGNTIYF.